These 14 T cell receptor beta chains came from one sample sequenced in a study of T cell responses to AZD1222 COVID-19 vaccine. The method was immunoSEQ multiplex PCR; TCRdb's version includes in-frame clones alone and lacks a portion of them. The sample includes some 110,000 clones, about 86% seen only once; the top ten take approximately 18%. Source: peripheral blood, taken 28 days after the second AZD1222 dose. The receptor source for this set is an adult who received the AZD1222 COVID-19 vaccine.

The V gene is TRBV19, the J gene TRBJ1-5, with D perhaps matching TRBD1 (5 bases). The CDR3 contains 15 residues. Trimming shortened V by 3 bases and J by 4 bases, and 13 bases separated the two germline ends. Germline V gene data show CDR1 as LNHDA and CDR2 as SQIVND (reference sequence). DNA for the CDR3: TGTGCCAGTAGTATTAGCAGGGTTTTTAATCAGCCCCAGCATTTT. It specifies CASSISRVFNQPQHF.

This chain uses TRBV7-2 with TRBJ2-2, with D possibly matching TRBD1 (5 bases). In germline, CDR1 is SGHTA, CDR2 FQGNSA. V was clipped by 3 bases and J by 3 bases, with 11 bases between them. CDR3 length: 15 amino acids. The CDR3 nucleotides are TGTGCCAGCAGCTTCGCCAGGGTAGACACCGGGGAGCTGTTTTTT. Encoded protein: CASSFARVDTGELFF.

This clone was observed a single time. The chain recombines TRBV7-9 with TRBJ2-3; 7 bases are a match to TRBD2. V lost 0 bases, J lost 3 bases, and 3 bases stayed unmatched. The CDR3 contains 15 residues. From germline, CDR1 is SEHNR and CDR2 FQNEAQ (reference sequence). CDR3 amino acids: CASSLAGGRTDTQYF. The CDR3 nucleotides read TGTGCCAGCAGCTTAGCTGGCGGGAGAACAGATACGCAGTATTTT.

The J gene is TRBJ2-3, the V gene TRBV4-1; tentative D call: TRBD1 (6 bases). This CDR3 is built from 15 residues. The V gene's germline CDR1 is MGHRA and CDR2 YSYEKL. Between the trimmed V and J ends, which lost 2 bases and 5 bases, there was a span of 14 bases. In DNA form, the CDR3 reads TGCGCCAGCAGCCAACCAGCGACAGGTAGAGATACGCAGTATTTT. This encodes CASSQPATGRDTQYF.

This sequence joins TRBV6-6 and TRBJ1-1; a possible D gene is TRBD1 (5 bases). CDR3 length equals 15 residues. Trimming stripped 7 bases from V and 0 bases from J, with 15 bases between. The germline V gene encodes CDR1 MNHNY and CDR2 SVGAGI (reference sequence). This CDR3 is CASTQGGGMNTEAFF. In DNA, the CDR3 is TGTGCCAGCACCCAAGGTGGGGGGATGAACACTGAAGCTTTCTTT.

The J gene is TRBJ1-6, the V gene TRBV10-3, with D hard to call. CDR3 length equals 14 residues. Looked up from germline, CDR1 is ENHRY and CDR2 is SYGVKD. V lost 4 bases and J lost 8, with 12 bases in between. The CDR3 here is CAISGGYSDSPLHF. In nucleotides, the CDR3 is TGTGCCATCAGTGGAGGGTACTCTGATTCACCCCTCCACTTT.

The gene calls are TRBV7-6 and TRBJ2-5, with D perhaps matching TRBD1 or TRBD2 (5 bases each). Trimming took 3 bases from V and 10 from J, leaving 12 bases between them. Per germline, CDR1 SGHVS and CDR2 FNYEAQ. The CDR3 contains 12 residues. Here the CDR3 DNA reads TGTGCCAGCAGCTTCGACTCTGGGGGCCAGTACTTC. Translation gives CASSFDSGGQYF.

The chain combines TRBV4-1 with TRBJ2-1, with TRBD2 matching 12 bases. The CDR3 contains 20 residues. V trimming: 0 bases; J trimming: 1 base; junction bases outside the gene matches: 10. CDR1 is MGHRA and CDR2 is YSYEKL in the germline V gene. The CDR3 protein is CASSQDSGLAGIKSYNEQFF. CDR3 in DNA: TGCGCCAGCAGCCAAGATTCCGGACTAGCGGGGATCAAGTCCTACAATGAGCAGTTCTTC.

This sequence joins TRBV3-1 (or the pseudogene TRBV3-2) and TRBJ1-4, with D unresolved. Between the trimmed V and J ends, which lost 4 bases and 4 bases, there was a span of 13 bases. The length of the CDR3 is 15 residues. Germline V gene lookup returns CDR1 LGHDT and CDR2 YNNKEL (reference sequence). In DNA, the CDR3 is TGTGCCAGCAGCCGAAACCTCGGTGGTAATGAAAAACTGTTTTTT. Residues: CASSRNLGGNEKLFF.

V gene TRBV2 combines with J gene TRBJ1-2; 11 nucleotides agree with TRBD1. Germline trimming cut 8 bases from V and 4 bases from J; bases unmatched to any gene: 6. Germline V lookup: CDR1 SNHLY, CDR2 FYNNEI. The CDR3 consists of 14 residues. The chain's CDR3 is CASVEDRGLYGYTF. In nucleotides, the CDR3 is TGTGCCAGCGTGGAGGACAGGGGGCTCTATGGCTACACCTTC.

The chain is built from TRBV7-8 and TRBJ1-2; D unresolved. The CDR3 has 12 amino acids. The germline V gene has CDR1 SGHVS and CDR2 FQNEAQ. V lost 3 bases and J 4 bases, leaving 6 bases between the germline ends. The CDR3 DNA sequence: TGTGCCAGCAGCTTGGCTCTCTATGGCTACACCTTC. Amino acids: CASSLALYGYTF.

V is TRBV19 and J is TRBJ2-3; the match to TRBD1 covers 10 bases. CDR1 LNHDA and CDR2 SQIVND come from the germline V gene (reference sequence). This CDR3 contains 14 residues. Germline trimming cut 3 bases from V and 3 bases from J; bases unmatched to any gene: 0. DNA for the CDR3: TGTGCCAGTAGTATGGGACAGGGGACAGATACGCAGTATTTT. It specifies CASSMGQGTDTQYF.

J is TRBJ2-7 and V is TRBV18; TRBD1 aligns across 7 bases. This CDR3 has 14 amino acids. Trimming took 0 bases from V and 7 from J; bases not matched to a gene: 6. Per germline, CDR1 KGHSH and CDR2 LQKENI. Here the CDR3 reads CASSPPTGVEEQYF. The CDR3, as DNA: TGTGCCAGCTCACCACCTACAGGGGTGGAGGAGCAGTACTTC.

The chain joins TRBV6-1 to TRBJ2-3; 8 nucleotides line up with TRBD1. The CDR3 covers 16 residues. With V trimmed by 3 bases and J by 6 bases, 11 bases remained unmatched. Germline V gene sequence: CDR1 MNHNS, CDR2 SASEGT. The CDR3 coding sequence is TGTGCCAGCAGTGACGCCCAGACAGGGGCAAGGGATACGCAGTATTTT. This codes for CASSDAQTGARDTQYF.